The rows below give T cell receptor beta chains drawn from one sample of a study of blood T cell repertoires in COVID-19. Assay: immunoSEQ multiplex PCR; the TCRdb copy retains only in-frame clones and omits some. Here the sample spans approximately 300,000 clones, roughly 87% being singletons. The sequencing sample was made of peripheral blood. The source of these receptors is a man between 18 and 29 years old with active or convalescent COVID-19. CDR3s include the opening cysteine and the closing phenylalanine or tryptophan. The order of the fields is D gene, J gene, clone size, V gene, CDR3 protein, CDR3 DNA. D genes are given only for firm matches. The size of a clone is reported for some rows only, either as once, few or many, or as a class for expanded clones.

>-|TRBJ1-5|-|TRBV6-6
CASSHRGQAKHQPQHF
TGTGCCAGCAGCCATAGGGGTCAAGCCAAGCATCAGCCCCAGCATTTT
>TRBD1|TRBJ1-5|-|TRBV4-1
CASSQEGTGPPNQPQHF
TGCGCCAGCAGCCAAGAGGGGACAGGGCCCCCAAATCAGCCCCAGCATTTT
>-|TRBJ1-5|-|TRBV21-1
CASSPPWGRGNQPQHF
-
>TRBD1|TRBJ1-1|once|TRBV27
CASAASDRVGTEAFF
TGTGCCAGCGCTGCTTCAGACAGGGTGGGGACTGAAGCTTTCTTT
>-|TRBJ2-7|few|TRBV10-3
CAISDGYEQYF
TGTGCCATCAGTGACGGCTACGAGCAGTACTTC
>TRBD1|TRBJ1-2|-|TRBV9
CASSVDPGGIYGYTF
TGTGCCAGCAGCGTAGATCCAGGGGGGATCTATGGCTACACCTTC
>TRBD1|TRBJ2-1|-|TRBV12-3/TRBV12-4
CASSFDRVNEQFF
TGTGCCAGCAGTTTTGACAGGGTCAATGAGCAGTTCTTC
>TRBD2|TRBJ2-4|once|TRBV5-8
CASSLATSGILAKNIQYF
TGTGCCAGCAGCTTGGCGACTAGCGGGATACTAGCCAAAAACATTCAGTACTTC
>-|TRBJ1-3|-|TRBV5-4
CASSRGQGNTIYF
TGTGCCAGCAGCAGAGGACAGGGAAACACCATATATTTT
>TRBD1|TRBJ2-7|-|TRBV6-6
CASSYEDRGTYEQYF
TGTGCCAGCAGTTATGAGGACAGGGGTACCTACGAGCAGTACTTC
>-|TRBJ1-2|-|TRBV28
CASNIAGGRGYGYTF
TGTGCCAGCAATATAGCTGGGGGGAGGGGATATGGCTACACCTTC
>-|TRBJ1-5|-|TRBV28
CASSLARAGREPQHF
TGTGCCAGCAGTTTAGCCCGGGCAGGGAGGGAGCCCCAGCATTTT
>TRBD2|TRBJ2-7|-|TRBV27
CASSLLGLAEEPYEQYF
TGTGCCAGCAGTTTATTGGGGCTAGCGGAGGAACCTTACGAGCAGTACTTC
>-|TRBJ1-4|-|TRBV29-1
CSVVRGSGEKLFF
TGCAGCGTTGTTAGGGGGTCGGGTGAAAAACTGTTTTTT
>TRBD1|TRBJ1-1|once|TRBV6-6
CASFRQGLFTEAFF
TGTGCCAGCTTCCGACAGGGACTCTTCACTGAAGCTTTCTTT